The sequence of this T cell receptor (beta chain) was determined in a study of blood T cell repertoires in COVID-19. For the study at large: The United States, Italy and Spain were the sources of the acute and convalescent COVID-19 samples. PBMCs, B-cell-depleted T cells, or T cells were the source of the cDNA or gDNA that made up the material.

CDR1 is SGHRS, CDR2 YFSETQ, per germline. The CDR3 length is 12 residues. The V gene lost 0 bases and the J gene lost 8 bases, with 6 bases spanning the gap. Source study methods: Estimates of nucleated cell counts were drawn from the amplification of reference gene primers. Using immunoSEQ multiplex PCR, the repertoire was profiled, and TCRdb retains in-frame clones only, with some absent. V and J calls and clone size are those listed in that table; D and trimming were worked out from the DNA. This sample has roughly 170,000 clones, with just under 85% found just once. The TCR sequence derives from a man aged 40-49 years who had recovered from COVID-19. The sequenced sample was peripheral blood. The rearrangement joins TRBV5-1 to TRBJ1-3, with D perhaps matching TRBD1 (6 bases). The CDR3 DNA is TGCGCCAGCAGCTTGGCAGGGGACACCATATATTTT. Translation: CASSLAGDTIYF.